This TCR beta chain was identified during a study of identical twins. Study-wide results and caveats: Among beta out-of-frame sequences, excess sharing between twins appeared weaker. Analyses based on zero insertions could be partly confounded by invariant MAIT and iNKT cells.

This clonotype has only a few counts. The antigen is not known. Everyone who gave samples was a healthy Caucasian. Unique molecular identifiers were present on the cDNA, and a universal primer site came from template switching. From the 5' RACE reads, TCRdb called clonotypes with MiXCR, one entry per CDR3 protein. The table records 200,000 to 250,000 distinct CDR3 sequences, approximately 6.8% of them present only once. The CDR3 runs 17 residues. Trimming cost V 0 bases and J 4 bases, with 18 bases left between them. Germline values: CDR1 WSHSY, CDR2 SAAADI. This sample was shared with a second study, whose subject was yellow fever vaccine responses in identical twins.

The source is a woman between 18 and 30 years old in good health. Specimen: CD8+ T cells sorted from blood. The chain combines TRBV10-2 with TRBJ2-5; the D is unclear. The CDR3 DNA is TGCGCCAGCAGTGAGTCGGAGCCCCCTTGGTATGGAGAGACCCAGTACTTC. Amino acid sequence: CASSESEPPWYGETQYF.